Here is one T cell receptor (beta chain) with its context. Clones were read by immunoSEQ multiplex PCR, and TCRdb kept only the in-frame ones, dropping some. The table lists under 2.5 million clones, under 95% of them singletons, with around 0.35% in the top ten. Caucasian adults living in Nashville, Tennessee, provided all samples. The data stem from a study of shared clonotypes between healthy human individuals. Study in general: Three plates were used per donor for CD4 naive, three for CD4 memory, two for CD8 naive and one for CD8 memory.

CDR3 size: 16 residues. Germline V gives CDR1 SGHTA, CDR2 FQGNSA. The junction had 7 bases not matched to a gene; V was cut back by 5 bases and J by 3 bases. The chain couples TRBV7-2 to TRBJ2-7, with 13 bases lining up with TRBD2. The TCR originated in a man aged 18 to 29 in good health. Some clones in this sample may be carry-over from other donors' samples. Sequencing used naive CD4+ T cells from PBMCs. Subset described: CD45RA+ positively selected. CDR3 residues: CASSPGTSGVIYEQYF. In nucleotides, the CDR3 is TGTGCCAGCAGCCCCGGGACTAGCGGGGTGATCTACGAGCAGTACTTC.